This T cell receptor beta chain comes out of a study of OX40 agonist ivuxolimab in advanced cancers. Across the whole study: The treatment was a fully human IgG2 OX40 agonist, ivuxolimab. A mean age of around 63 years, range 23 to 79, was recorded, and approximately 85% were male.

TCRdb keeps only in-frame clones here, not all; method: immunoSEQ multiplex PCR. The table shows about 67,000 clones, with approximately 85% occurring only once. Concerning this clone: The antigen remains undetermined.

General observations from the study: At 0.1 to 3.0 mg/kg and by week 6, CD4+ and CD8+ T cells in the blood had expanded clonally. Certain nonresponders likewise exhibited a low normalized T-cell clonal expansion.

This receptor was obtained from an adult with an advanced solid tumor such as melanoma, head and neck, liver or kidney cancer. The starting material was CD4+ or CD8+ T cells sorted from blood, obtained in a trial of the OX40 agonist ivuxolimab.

DNA for the CDR3: TGTGCCAGCACAGTTTTGCGCGGAGATGGCTACACCTTC. It specifies CASTVLRGDGYTF. The chain employs TRBV11-2 and TRBJ1-2; D remains unclear. The CDR3 length is 13 residues. Germline V gives CDR1 SGHAT, CDR2 FQNNGV. The germline V and J ends were trimmed by 7 bases and 6 bases, with 15 bases remaining between them.